This TCR beta chain was obtained from a study of cytomegalovirus exposure and HLA in healthy donors. Separate from the approximately 670-subject first cohort was the approximately 120-subject validation cohort, to which the donors belonged. Method: immunoSEQ multiplex PCR; TCRdb's copy keeps in-frame clones and lacks some. Altogether 130,000 to 150,000 clones are present, 90% being singletons, with the ten largest covering less than 7%. With V trimmed by 6 bases and J by 3 bases, 11 bases remained unmatched. The germline CDR1 and CDR2 sequences are MDHEN and SYDVKM. The CDR3 totals 15 residues. The source is a woman aged 25-40 years in good health and CMV-seropositive. What was sequenced was PBMCs. This chain links TRBV28 with TRBJ2-7; 7 bases map to TRBD1. Here the CDR3 DNA reads TGTGCCAGCAGCTCCGACAGGGAAGCCATCTACGAGCAGTACTTC. It translates to CASSSDREAIYEQYF.